The 2 T cell receptor beta chains below were found in one sample sequenced in a study of cytomegalovirus exposure and HLA in healthy donors. With 60 Vbeta and 13 Jbeta primers, the PCR was carried out. Only in-frame clones appear in the TCRdb table, and some are missing; sequencing was by immunoSEQ multiplex PCR. The table includes approximately 210,000 clones, around 87% detected once. Sequenced sample: PBMCs. These receptors were collected from a man aged 30-40 years in good health and CMV-seronegative.

V is TRBV5-1 and J is TRBJ1-6; D unclear. CDR3 length: 14 amino acids. Trimming took off 4 bases at V and 7 bases at J, with 12 bases between the two ends. Germline lookup yields CDR1 SGHRS and CDR2 YFSETQ. DNA of the CDR3: TGCGCCAGCAGCGTTTCTGACACCAATTCACCCCTCCACTTT. This sequence encodes CASSVSDTNSPLHF.

The chain combines TRBV6-5 with TRBJ1-2, with 9 bases lining up with TRBD1. Germline loops: CDR1 MNHEY, CDR2 SVGAGI. Germline trimming cut 0 bases from V and 7 bases from J; bases unmatched to any gene: 9. The CDR3 is made up of 16 amino acids. The CDR3: CASSYSIGTGRGGYTF. The CDR3 nucleotides are TGTGCCAGCAGTTACTCGATCGGGACAGGGAGGGGTGGCTACACCTTC.